A selection of T cell receptor beta chains follows, all from one sample in a study of cytomegalovirus exposure and HLA in healthy donors. Using immunoSEQ multiplex PCR, the repertoire was profiled, and TCRdb retains in-frame clones only, with some absent. The data show about 140,000 clones, around four fifths seen once. The sequenced sample consisted of PBMCs. All receptors derive from a woman aged 30 to 39 in good health and CMV-seronegative. Both conserved end residues are part of each CDR3. D genes are given only for firm matches. A clone size is listed for some rows: how often the clone was seen (once, few, many), or a class if it is expanded.

abundance: .
v_gene: TRBV9
d_gene: TRBD2
j_gene: TRBJ2-5
CDR3aa: CASSVTSGGAVETQYF
CDR3nt: TGTGCCAGCAGCGTCACTAGCGGGGGGGCCGTGGAGACCCAGTACTTC

abundance: .
v_gene: TRBV6-5
d_gene: .
j_gene: TRBJ2-3
CDR3aa: CASSYHLPQATDTQYF
CDR3nt: TGTGCCAGCAGTTACCACCTCCCACAGGCCACAGATACGCAGTATTTT

abundance: .
v_gene: TRBV7-6
d_gene: .
j_gene: TRBJ2-7
CDR3aa: CASSLGGQGTYEQYF
CDR3nt: TGTGCCAGCAGCTTAGGGGGGCAGGGCACCTACGAGCAGTACTTC

abundance: .
v_gene: TRBV4-1
d_gene: TRBD1
j_gene: TRBJ2-3
CDR3aa: CARDRGTDTQYF
CDR3nt: TGCGCCAGGGACAGGGGCACAGATACGCAGTATTTT

abundance: few
v_gene: TRBV6-6
d_gene: TRBD1
j_gene: TRBJ1-2
CDR3aa: CAIRGTGDGYTF
CDR3nt: TGTGCCATAAGGGGGACAGGGGACGGCTACACCTTC

abundance: .
v_gene: TRBV6-1
d_gene: .
j_gene: TRBJ1-5
CDR3aa: CASSETWPNQPQHF
CDR3nt: TGTGCCAGCAGTGAAACGTGGCCCAATCAGCCCCAGCATTTT

abundance: .
v_gene: TRBV7-2
d_gene: .
j_gene: TRBJ1-1
CDR3aa: CASSLGPQGSAFF
CDR3nt: TGTGCCAGCAGCTTAGGGCCCCAGGGCTCAGCTTTCTTT

abundance: .
v_gene: TRBV19
d_gene: TRBD1
j_gene: TRBJ1-6
CDR3aa: CASGDRGGSPLHF
CDR3nt: TGTGCCAGTGGGGACAGGGGAGGTTCACCCCTCCACTTT

abundance: once
v_gene: TRBV6-6
d_gene: .
j_gene: TRBJ1-2
CDR3aa: CASSYGQNYGYTF
CDR3nt: TGTGCCAGCAGTTACGGGCAGAACTATGGCTACACCTTC

abundance: .
v_gene: TRBV7-2
d_gene: TRBD1
j_gene: TRBJ1-2
CDR3aa: CASSLDGTGGWYGYTF
CDR3nt: TGTGCCAGCAGCCTAGACGGGACAGGGGGCTGGTATGGCTACACCTTC

abundance: .
v_gene: TRBV11-2
d_gene: TRBD1
j_gene: TRBJ1-1
CDR3aa: CASSSPPGQGYAFF
CDR3nt: TGTGCCAGCAGCTCCCCCCCGGGACAGGGGTATGCTTTCTTT

abundance: .
v_gene: TRBV13
d_gene: TRBD1
j_gene: TRBJ1-1
CDR3aa: CASSGDREEMNTEAFF
CDR3nt: TGTGCCAGCAGCGGAGACAGGGAAGAGATGAACACTGAAGCTTTCTTT

abundance: .
v_gene: TRBV7-2
d_gene: TRBD2
j_gene: TRBJ2-7
CDR3aa: CASSLRLAGSYEQYF
CDR3nt: TGTGCCAGCAGCTTAAGGCTAGCGGGGTCCTACGAGCAGTACTTC

abundance: .
v_gene: TRBV7-2
d_gene: .
j_gene: TRBJ1-2
CDR3aa: CASSPGSGVGYGYTF
CDR3nt: TGTGCCAGCAGCCCGGGGTCGGGGGTAGGGTATGGCTACACCTTC

abundance: .
v_gene: TRBV7-2
d_gene: TRBD2
j_gene: TRBJ2-5
CDR3aa: CASSSRRGGQETQYF
CDR3nt: TGTGCCAGCAGCTCCCGGCGGGGGGGCCAAGAGACCCAGTACTTC

abundance: .
v_gene: TRBV28
d_gene: .
j_gene: TRBJ2-7
CDR3aa: CASRIRAGSYEQYF
CDR3nt: TGTGCCAGCAGAATCAGGGCAGGATCCTACGAGCAGTACTTC

abundance: .
v_gene: TRBV5-1
d_gene: TRBD1
j_gene: TRBJ2-7
CDR3aa: CASSLGRQGPPPYEQYF
CDR3nt: TGCGCCAGCAGCTTGGGTAGACAGGGCCCGCCGCCATACGAGCAGTACTTC

abundance: .
v_gene: TRBV20-1
d_gene: .
j_gene: TRBJ1-4
CDR3aa: CSAKQLEKLFF
CDR3nt: TGCAGTGCTAAACAATTAGAAAAACTGTTTTTT

abundance: few
v_gene: TRBV5-1
d_gene: .
j_gene: TRBJ1-3
CDR3aa: CASSLQTGGNTIYF
CDR3nt: TGCGCCAGCAGCTTGCAGACAGGAGGAAACACCATATATTTT

abundance: .
v_gene: TRBV6-1
d_gene: TRBD1
j_gene: TRBJ1-1
CDR3aa: CASRTGTGGSTEAFF
CDR3nt: TGTGCCAGCAGAACCGGGACAGGGGGTAGCACTGAAGCTTTCTTT

abundance: .
v_gene: TRBV6-7
d_gene: .
j_gene: TRBJ1-1
CDR3aa: CASSWTDAFF
CDR3nt: TGTGCCAGCAGTTGGACAGATGCTTTCTTT

abundance: .
v_gene: TRBV5-1
d_gene: TRBD2
j_gene: TRBJ2-7
CDR3aa: CASTRTSGGLGEQYF
CDR3nt: TGCGCCAGCACTAGGACTAGCGGGGGTTTAGGCGAGCAGTACTTC

abundance: .
v_gene: TRBV7-8
d_gene: TRBD2
j_gene: TRBJ2-3
CDR3aa: CASSPGTSGVTDTQYF
CDR3nt: TGTGCCAGCAGCCCTGGGACTAGCGGGGTCACAGATACGCAGTATTTT

abundance: .
v_gene: TRBV20-1
d_gene: .
j_gene: TRBJ2-7
CDR3aa: CSASQAHEQYF
CDR3nt: TGCAGTGCTAGTCAGGCCCACGAGCAGTACTTC

abundance: .
v_gene: TRBV11-3
d_gene: TRBD1
j_gene: TRBJ2-2
CDR3aa: CASSWTGVDGELFF
CDR3nt: TGTGCCAGCAGCTGGACAGGGGTCGACGGGGAGCTGTTTTTT

abundance: .
v_gene: TRBV6-4
d_gene: .
j_gene: TRBJ1-5
CDR3aa: CASKTVKGRNQPQHF
CDR3nt: TGTGCCAGCAAGACAGTGAAGGGTCGCAATCAGCCCCAGCATTTT

abundance: .
v_gene: TRBV6-5
d_gene: .
j_gene: TRBJ2-2
CDR3aa: CASSYSGDPGELFF
CDR3nt: TGTGCCAGCAGTTACTCAGGGGATCCCGGGGAGCTGTTTTTT

abundance: .
v_gene: TRBV15
d_gene: TRBD1
j_gene: TRBJ1-5
CDR3aa: CATTQGAGQPQHF
CDR3nt: TGTGCCACCACCCAGGGGGCGGGTCAGCCCCAGCATTTT